The sequence of this T cell receptor beta chain was determined in a study of T cell responses to AZD1222 COVID-19 vaccine. Findings and limits, study-wide: Along spike, vaccine-associated CD4 TCRs were found throughout, with dominance at 160-218 and 743-854. Reportedly, close to half of spike-specific TCRs are directed against unmutated variant regions. The number of AZD1222 recipients seropositive at baseline was only 6 or 7. Increased Spike-specific TCR breadth and depth were observed after two AZD1222 doses.

Germline CDR1 SGHTA, CDR2 FQGNSA. The CDR3 sequence is 15 residues long. Trimming stripped 6 bases from V and 0 bases from J, with 12 bases between. Note on this clone: The target antigen is unknown.

Some clones are missing from TCRdb's copy, which holds only in-frame ones; the method was immunoSEQ multiplex PCR. In the table there are under 200,000 clones, more than 70% of which are singletons. The sequenced sample was peripheral blood, obtained on day 0 of AZD1222 vaccination. This TCR derives from an adult in good health. V gene TRBV7-2 combines with J gene TRBJ2-1; D possibly corresponds to TRBD1 (6 bases). CDR3 DNA sequence: TGTGCCAGCAGGCAGACAGGAAGCTCCTACAATGAGCAGTTCTTC. It is translated as CASRQTGSSYNEQFF.